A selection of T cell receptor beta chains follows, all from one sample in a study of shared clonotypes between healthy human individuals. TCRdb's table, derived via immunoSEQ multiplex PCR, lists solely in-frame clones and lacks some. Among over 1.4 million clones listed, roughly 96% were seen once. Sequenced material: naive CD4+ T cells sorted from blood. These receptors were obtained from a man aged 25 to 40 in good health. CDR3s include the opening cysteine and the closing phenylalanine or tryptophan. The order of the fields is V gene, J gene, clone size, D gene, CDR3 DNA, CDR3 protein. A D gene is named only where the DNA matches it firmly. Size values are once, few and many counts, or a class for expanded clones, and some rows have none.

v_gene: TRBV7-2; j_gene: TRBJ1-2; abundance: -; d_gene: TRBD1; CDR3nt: TGTGCCAGCAGCCCCGGCCCGGGACAGCGGTATGGCTACACCTTC; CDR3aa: CASSPGPGQRYGYTF
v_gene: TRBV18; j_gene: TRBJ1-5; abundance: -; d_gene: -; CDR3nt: TGTGCCAGCACGACAGCGAATCAGCCCCAGCATTTT; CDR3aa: CASTTANQPQHF
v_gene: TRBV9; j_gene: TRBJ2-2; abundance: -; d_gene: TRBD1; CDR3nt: TGTGCCAGCAGCGTGGGGACAGGGTGGTCCGGGGAGCTGTTTTTT; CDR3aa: CASSVGTGWSGELFF
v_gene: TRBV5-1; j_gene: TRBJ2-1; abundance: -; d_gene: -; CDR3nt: TGCGCCAGCAGCATAGGACAGAACAATGAGCAGTTCTTC; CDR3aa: CASSIGQNNEQFF
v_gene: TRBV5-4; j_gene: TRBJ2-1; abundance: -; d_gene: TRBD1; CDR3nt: TGTGCCAGCAGACCGGGACAGGGGAACAATGAGCAGTTCTTC; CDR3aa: CASRPGQGNNEQFF
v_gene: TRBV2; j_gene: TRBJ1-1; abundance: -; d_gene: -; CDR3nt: TGTGCCAGCAGTGAATGGAGTGAAGCTTTCTTT; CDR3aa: CASSEWSEAFF
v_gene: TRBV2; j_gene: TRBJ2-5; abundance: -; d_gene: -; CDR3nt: TGTGCCAGCAGGGGGGGGCCAGGGATGGAGACCCAGTACTTC; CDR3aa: CASRGGPGMETQYF
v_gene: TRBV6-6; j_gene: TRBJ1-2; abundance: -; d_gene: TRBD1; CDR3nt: TGTGCCAGCAGTTACGGGACAGGGAACTATGGCTACACCTTC; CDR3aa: CASSYGTGNYGYTF
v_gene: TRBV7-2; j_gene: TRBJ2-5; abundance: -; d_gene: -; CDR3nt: TGTGCCAGCAGCTTAGAGCTTGCCCAAGAGACCCAGTACTTC; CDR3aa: CASSLELAQETQYF
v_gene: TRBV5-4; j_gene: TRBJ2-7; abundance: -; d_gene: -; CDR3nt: TGTGCCAGCAGCTTGAGCGGCCCGTACTCCTACGAGCAGTACTTC; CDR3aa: CASSLSGPYSYEQYF
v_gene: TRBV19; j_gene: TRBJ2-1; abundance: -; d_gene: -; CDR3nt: TGTGCCAGTAGTGCCCGCCTTAGCGCCCAAAGGGACAATGAGCAGTTCTTC; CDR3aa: CASSARLSAQRDNEQFF
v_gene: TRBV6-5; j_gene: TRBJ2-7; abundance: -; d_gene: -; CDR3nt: TGTGCCAGCAGCATAGTTAGCGGATCGGCCTACGAGCAGTACTTC; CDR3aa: CASSIVSGSAYEQYF
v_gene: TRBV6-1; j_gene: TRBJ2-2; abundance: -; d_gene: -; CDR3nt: TGTGCCAGCAGGGGCAGGGAGTCCGGGGAGCTGTTTTTT; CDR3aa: CASRGRESGELFF
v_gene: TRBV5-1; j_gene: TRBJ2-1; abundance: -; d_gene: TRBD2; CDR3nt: TGCGCCAGCAGCCCCCCCGCGGGAGCCTCCTACAATGAGCAGTTCTTC; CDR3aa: CASSPPAGASYNEQFF
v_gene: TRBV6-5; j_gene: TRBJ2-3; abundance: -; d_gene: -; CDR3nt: TGTGCCAGCAGTTACTCGCCCAGCAGGCGGGATACGCAGTATTTT; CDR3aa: CASSYSPSRRDTQYF
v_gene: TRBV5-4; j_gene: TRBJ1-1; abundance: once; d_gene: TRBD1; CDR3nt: TGTGCCAGCAGCCCCCGGGACAGGGTTGAAGCTTTCTTT; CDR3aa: CASSPRDRVEAFF
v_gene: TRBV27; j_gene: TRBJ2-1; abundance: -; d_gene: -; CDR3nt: TGTGCCAGCAGTGCCAGAACCGTAGTCTCCTACAATGAGCAGTTCTTC; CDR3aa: CASSARTVVSYNEQFF
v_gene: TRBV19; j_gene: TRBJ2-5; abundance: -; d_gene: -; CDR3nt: TGTGCCAGTAGCCACAGCCAAGAGACCCAGTACTTC; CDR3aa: CASSHSQETQYF
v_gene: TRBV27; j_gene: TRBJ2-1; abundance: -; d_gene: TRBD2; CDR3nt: TGTGCCAGCAGTGCCAAAGCGGGACCGTACAATGAGCAGTTCTTC; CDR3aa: CASSAKAGPYNEQFF